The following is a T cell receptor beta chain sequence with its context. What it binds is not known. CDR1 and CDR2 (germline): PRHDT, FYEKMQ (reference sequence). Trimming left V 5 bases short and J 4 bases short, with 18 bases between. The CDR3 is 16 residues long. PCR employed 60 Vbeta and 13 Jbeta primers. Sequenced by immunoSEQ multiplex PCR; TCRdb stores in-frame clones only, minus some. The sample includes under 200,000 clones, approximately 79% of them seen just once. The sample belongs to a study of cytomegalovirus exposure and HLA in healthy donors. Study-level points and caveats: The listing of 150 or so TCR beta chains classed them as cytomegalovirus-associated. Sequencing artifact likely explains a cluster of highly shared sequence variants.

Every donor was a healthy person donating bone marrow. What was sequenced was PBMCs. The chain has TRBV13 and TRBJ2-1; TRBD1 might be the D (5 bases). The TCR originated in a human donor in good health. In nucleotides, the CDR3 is TGTGCCAGCAGCACCCGTGGGGCGCACGAATACAATGAGCAGTTCTTC. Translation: CASSTRGAHEYNEQFF.